The clone carrying this TCR beta chain ranks as medium-sized (0.01 to 0.1%). The treatment was: randomized to nivolumab then ipilimumab (arm A) or the reverse (arm B). Method: immunoSEQ multiplex PCR; TCRdb's copy keeps in-frame clones and lacks some. The table shows roughly 20,000 clones, with 55% to 75% occurring only once. These data come from a study of sequential checkpoint blockade in melanoma. Germline values: CDR1 MRHNA, CDR2 SNTAGT. This CDR3 comprises 14 residues. J lost 2 bases, V lost 6 bases, and 6 bases had no gene match. This sample comprised CD8+ T cells sorted from blood (inferred from file names), obtained from a patient given nivolumab and ipilimumab in sequence. The chain carries TRBV6-4 and TRBJ1-2, with 7 positions matching TRBD1. The receptor was derived from a human donor with melanoma. CDR3 sequence reads: CASSPTGENYGYTF. The CDR3 coding sequence is TGTGCCAGCAGCCCTACAGGGGAAAACTATGGCTACACCTTC.